A single sample is the source of the 29 T cell receptor beta chains below, sequenced in a study of cytomegalovirus exposure and HLA in healthy donors. A multiplex PCR was run with 60 Vbeta primers and 13 Jbeta primers. The method was immunoSEQ multiplex PCR; TCRdb's version includes in-frame clones alone and lacks a portion of them. The sample totals tens of thousands of clones. The sample comprised PBMCs. These receptors were collected from a woman aged 25-40 years in good health and CMV-seropositive.

Here the CDR3 reads CAISSTGQGIYEQYF. CDR3 coding DNA: TGTGCCATCAGCTCGACGGGACAGGGGATCTACGAGCAGTACTTC. The rearrangement uses TRBV10-3 and TRBJ2-7, with 10 bases aligning to TRBD1. The CDR3 consists of 15 residues. The germline CDR1 and CDR2 sequences are ENHRY and SYGVKD. J gave up 3 bases and V 6 bases, and 8 bases lay outside the gene matches.

The chain combines TRBV18 with TRBJ2-5; perhaps TRBD1 as D (5 bases). The V gene's germline CDR1 is KGHSH and CDR2 LQKENI. The CDR3 runs to 16 residues. The V end was cut by 2 bases, the J end by 2 bases, with 15 bases between. Written as DNA, the CDR3 is TGTGCCAGCTCACCAGGAAGGGGTAGTAGGCAAGAGACCCAGTACTTC. Residues: CASSPGRGSRQETQYF.

J is TRBJ1-1 and V is TRBV30; D gene ambiguous. Germline V CDR1 and CDR2: GTSNPN, SVGIG (reference sequence). V was trimmed by 3 bases and J by 0 bases, leaving 8 bases between them. This CDR3 spans 13 amino acids. The CDR3 DNA follows: TGTGCCTGGAGAACTAAGGTGAACACTGAAGCTTTCTTT. It yields the protein CAWRTKVNTEAFF.

The gene calls are TRBV30 and TRBJ2-2; D ambiguous. This CDR3 spans 12 amino acids. Germline V gene sequence: CDR1 GTSNPN, CDR2 SVGIG (reference sequence). V lost 4 bases and J lost 3, with 6 bases in between. The CDR3 bases are TGTGCCTGGATAACATACACCGGGGAGCTGTTTTTT. Translation: CAWITYTGELFF.

V gene TRBV14 combines with J gene TRBJ2-7; D perhaps matches TRBD1 (6 bases). Trimming removed 3 bases at V and 2 bases at J, with 8 bases between. Germline V gives CDR1 SGHDN, CDR2 FVKESK. This CDR3 is built from 13 residues. CDR3 protein: CASSHRGAYEQYF. DNA for the CDR3: TGTGCCAGCAGCCACAGGGGTGCCTACGAGCAGTACTTC.

The chain employs TRBV19 and TRBJ1-2, with no clear D. CDR1 and CDR2 (germline): LNHDA, SQIVND (reference sequence). Trimming cost V 4 bases and J 7 bases, with 13 bases left between them. The CDR3 extends over 13 amino acids. The CDR3 nucleotides read TGTGCCAGTAGTAGATTGAGCCCTATTGGCTACACCTTC. Translation: CASSRLSPIGYTF.

The DNA for the CDR3 is TGTGCCAGCCCGTATTGGACTAGCGGGGGCACAGATACGCAGTATTTT. Residues: CASPYWTSGGTDTQYF. The V gene is TRBV2, the J gene TRBJ2-3, with 12 bases aligning to TRBD2. CDR1 SNHLY and CDR2 FYNNEI come from the germline V gene. The CDR3 totals 16 residues. V trimming: 8 bases; J trimming: 1 base; junction bases outside the gene matches: 7.

With respect to this clone: A read error may produce the germline difference seen at one junction end. The chain is built from TRBV7-7 and TRBJ2-1; 9 bases are shared with TRBD1. This CDR3 is built from 14 residues. Looked up from germline, CDR1 is SSHAT and CDR2 is FNYEAQ (reference sequence). CDR3 coding DNA: TGTGCTAGCAGCCTTCGACAGGGGGGCGATGAGCAGTTCTTC. Its protein is CASSLRQGGDEQFF.

The chain uses TRBV4-1 and TRBJ2-5; 9 bases line up with TRBD2. The DNA end is a closer match to TRBJ2-7, so the J assignment may be wrong. The CDR3 totals 15 residues. The germline gives CDR1 MGHRA, CDR2 YSYEKL. The CDR3 loop is CASSLQAGGGDEQYF. The CDR3 nucleotides read TGCGCCAGCAGCCTACAAGCGGGAGGCGGCGACGAGCAGTACTTC.

This chain connects TRBV6-5 to TRBJ1-5; D is possibly TRBD1 (6 bases). Germline V gene data show CDR1 as MNHEY and CDR2 as SVGAGI. V was shortened by 5 bases and J by 0 bases, with 11 bases between the two germline ends. The CDR3 is 15 amino acids. This CDR3 is CASSPGQISNQPQHF. CDR3 sequence (DNA): TGTGCCAGCAGTCCAGGACAGATTAGCAATCAGCCCCAGCATTTT.

The chain recombines TRBV4-1 with TRBJ1-6, with TRBD1 matching 7 bases. J was trimmed by 8 bases and V by 6 bases; bases with no gene match: 7. CDR3 length: 14 amino acids. Germline V CDR1 and CDR2: MGHRA, YSYEKL. The CDR3 nucleotides read TGCGCCAGCAGTAGACAGGGTGATTATTCACCCCTCCACTTT. It yields the protein CASSRQGDYSPLHF.

The CDR3 DNA reads TGTGCCAGCAGTGAACCGAGGACTAGCCTAAGCACCGGGGAGCTGTTTTTT. As protein: CASSEPRTSLSTGELFF. This chain joins TRBV25-1 and TRBJ2-2; 8 nucleotides line up with TRBD2. V shed 2 bases and J 4 bases; nucleotides not matched to a gene: 9. The CDR3 contains 17 residues. Germline CDR1 and CDR2: MGHDK and SYGVNS. Variable domain in full (rest from reference TRBV25-1 and TRBJ2-2): EADIYQTPRYLVIGTGKKITLECSQTMGHDKMYWYQQDPGMELHLIHYSYGVNSTEKGDLSSESTVSRIRTEHFPLTLESARPSHTSQYLCASSEPRTSLSTGELFFGEGSRLTVL.

The rearrangement links TRBV6-5 to TRBJ2-7; weak D call: TRBD2 (6 bases). Germline loops: CDR1 MNHEY, CDR2 SVGAGI. Trimming removed 6 bases at V and 5 bases at J, with 17 bases between. The length of the CDR3 is 14 residues. The CDR3 coding sequence is TGTGCCAGCAGAAGAGGCGGGGCTGGGAACGAGCAGTACTTC. Protein sequence: CASRRGGAGNEQYF.

The chain carries TRBV10-3 and TRBJ1-2, with 12 bases that match TRBD1. Per the germline V gene, CDR1 is ENHRY and CDR2 is SYGVKD. This CDR3 is 13 amino acids long. V was pared by 9 bases and J by 6 bases, with 5 bases of the junction left unmatched. The CDR3 is CAIPGQGADGYTF. CDR3 nucleotide sequence: TGTGCCATTCCGGGACAGGGGGCTGATGGCTACACCTTC.

The V call is TRBV19, the J call TRBJ1-5; TRBD1 is a possible D gene (5 bases). Germline loops: CDR1 LNHDA, CDR2 SQIVND (reference sequence). V lost 3 bases to trimming and J lost 1 base, with 19 bases between them. This CDR3 spans 18 amino acids. The CDR3 is CASSIPSRRGGSNQPQHF. CDR3 coding DNA: TGTGCCAGTAGTATTCCATCTCGGCGGGGGGGGAGCAATCAGCCCCAGCATTTT.

This rearrangement joins TRBV11-3 to TRBJ2-7, with 11 nucleotides matching TRBD2. Germline loops: CDR1 SGHNT, CDR2 YENEEA. Trimming at V came to 1 base and at J to 13 bases, leaving 6 bases not matched to a gene. This CDR3 contains 13 residues. The CDR3: CASSLGGLADLYF. As DNA, the CDR3 is TGTGCCAGCAGCTTAGGGGGACTAGCGGACCTATACTTC.

This rearrangement joins TRBV29-1 to TRBJ2-1; a possible D gene is TRBD1 (5 bases). This CDR3 has 12 amino acids. V lost 7 bases to trimming and J lost 4 bases, with 11 bases between them. Germline V gives CDR1 SQVTM, CDR2 ANQGSEA. The CDR3 is CSASGLYNEQFF. As DNA, the CDR3 is TGCAGCGCGTCAGGGCTATACAATGAGCAGTTCTTC.

The V and J genes are TRBV4-1 and TRBJ2-1, with TRBD2 matching over 9 bases. The CDR3 length is 15 residues. Trimming cost V 1 base and J 12 bases; bases outside gene matches: 10. The germline gives CDR1 MGHRA, CDR2 YSYEKL. The CDR3 DNA is TGCGCCAGCAGCCAAGTGCGGTTAGCGGGAGCAGTGCAGTTCTTC. Its protein is CASSQVRLAGAVQFF.

The chain links TRBV30 to TRBJ1-5; D is possibly TRBD1 (6 bases). In germline, CDR1 is GTSNPN, CDR2 SVGIG (reference sequence). The CDR3 extends over 13 amino acids. The V gene lost 2 bases and the J gene lost 5 bases, with 10 bases spanning the gap. The CDR3 is CAWSSHRDQPQHF. As DNA, the CDR3 is TGTGCCTGGAGTTCCCACAGGGATCAGCCCCAGCATTTT.

The chain recombines TRBV4-2 with TRBJ2-1, with a tentative D call TRBD1 (6 bases). CDR1 LGHNA and CDR2 YNFKEQ come from the germline V gene. This CDR3 has 16 residues. Trimming removed 3 bases at V and 0 bases at J, with 12 bases between. CDR3 bases: TGTGCCAGCAGCCACTACAGGGTAAGCTCCTACAATGAGCAGTTCTTC. Its protein is CASSHYRVSSYNEQFF.

The chain joins TRBV11-2 to TRBJ2-7; 8 nucleotides match TRBD1. Germline lookup yields CDR1 SGHAT and CDR2 FQNNGV. This CDR3 has 15 amino acids. V shed 5 bases, J shed 4 bases, and the junction held 10 bases outside the gene matches. As DNA, the CDR3 is TGTGCCAGCAGCCTCGGGCAGGGGGCTTTATACGAGCAGTACTTC. This translates into CASSLGQGALYEQYF.

The rearrangement joins TRBV5-1 to TRBJ2-7; 7 bases line up with TRBD1. Germline CDR1 SGHRS, CDR2 YFSETQ. V was clipped by 2 bases and J by 6 bases; unmatched bases: 11. The CDR3 loop spans 15 amino acids. CDR3 nucleotide sequence: TGCGCCAGCAGCTTAGGGGGCCGGTCGTACGGCGAGCAGTACTTC. It codes for CASSLGGRSYGEQYF.

The chain employs TRBV4-1 and TRBJ2-7; perhaps TRBD1 as D (6 bases). Trimming took 3 bases from V and 2 from J, leaving 11 bases between them. CDR3 length: 14 amino acids. Germline lookup yields CDR1 MGHRA and CDR2 YSYEKL. The CDR3 sequence is CASSHLDRTYEQYF. CDR3 nucleotides: TGCGCCAGCAGCCATCTCGACAGGACCTACGAGCAGTACTTC.

The chain carries TRBV6-4 and TRBJ2-3; the match to TRBD2 covers 11 bases. The length of the CDR3 is 19 residues. Looked up from germline, CDR1 is MRHNA and CDR2 is SNTAGT. V lost 5 bases to trimming and J lost 0 bases; unmatched junction nucleotides: 13. CDR3 DNA sequence: TGTGCCAGCAGTCCCTTTGGAACTAGCGGGGGTGCTAGCACAGATACGCAGTATTTT. Protein: CASSPFGTSGGASTDTQYF.

The chain recombines TRBV7-9 with TRBJ1-2, with 9 bases matching TRBD1. The CDR3 totals 17 residues. V lost 3 bases and J lost 3; bases outside the gene matches: 11. From germline, CDR1 is SEHNR and CDR2 FQNEAQ (reference sequence). This CDR3 is CASSFLAPRQGDYGYTF. CDR3 in DNA: TGTGCCAGCAGCTTTTTGGCCCCCCGACAGGGGGACTATGGCTACACCTTC.

The chain combines TRBV4-1 with TRBJ1-1; no clear D. The CDR3 is 15 residues long. CDR1 and CDR2 from the germline V gene are MGHRA and YSYEKL. V gave up 0 bases and J gave up 1 base, with 9 bases separating them. The CDR3 DNA sequence: TGCGCCAGCAGCCAAGAGGTGAACTCGAACACTGAAGCTTTCTTT. Residues: CASSQEVNSNTEAFF.

Regarding this clone: This sample also contains other DNA sequences that code for the same CDR3. The chain carries TRBV7-9 and TRBJ2-2; D possibly corresponds to TRBD1 (6 bases). Trimming took off 4 bases at V and 6 bases at J, with 15 bases between the two ends. CDR1 is SEHNR, CDR2 FQNEAQ, per germline (reference sequence). This CDR3 is built from 15 residues. CDR3 protein: CASSSPLRTAGELFF. CDR3 DNA: TGTGCCAGCAGCTCCCCACTCCGGACAGCCGGGGAGCTGTTTTTT.

The chain links TRBV7-8 to TRBJ2-1; no clear D. In germline, CDR1 is SGHVS, CDR2 FQNEAQ. The V gene lost 6 bases and the J gene lost 0 bases, with 12 bases spanning the gap. The CDR3 loop spans 15 amino acids. CDR3 bases: TGTGCCAGCAGGTCAACACCCTTCTCCTACAATGAGCAGTTCTTC. Encoded protein: CASRSTPFSYNEQFF. The full variable domain, in which reference TRBV7-8 and TRBJ2-1 provide the parts outside the CDR3, is GAGVSQSPRYKVAKRGQDVALRCDPISGHVSLFWYQQALGQGPEFLTYFQNEAQLDKSGLPSDRFFAERPEGSVSTLKIQRTQQEDSAVYLCASRSTPFSYNEQFFGPGTRLTVL.

The rearrangement uses TRBV6-1 and TRBJ1-6; the D gene is possibly TRBD1 (5 bases). The germline gives CDR1 MNHNS, CDR2 SASEGT. V was shortened by 10 bases and J by 7 bases, with 14 bases between the two germline ends. The CDR3 consists of 13 residues. Here the CDR3 reads CATSQGRNSPLHF. The CDR3 DNA reads TGTGCCACCTCCCAGGGTAGGAATTCACCCCTCCACTTT.